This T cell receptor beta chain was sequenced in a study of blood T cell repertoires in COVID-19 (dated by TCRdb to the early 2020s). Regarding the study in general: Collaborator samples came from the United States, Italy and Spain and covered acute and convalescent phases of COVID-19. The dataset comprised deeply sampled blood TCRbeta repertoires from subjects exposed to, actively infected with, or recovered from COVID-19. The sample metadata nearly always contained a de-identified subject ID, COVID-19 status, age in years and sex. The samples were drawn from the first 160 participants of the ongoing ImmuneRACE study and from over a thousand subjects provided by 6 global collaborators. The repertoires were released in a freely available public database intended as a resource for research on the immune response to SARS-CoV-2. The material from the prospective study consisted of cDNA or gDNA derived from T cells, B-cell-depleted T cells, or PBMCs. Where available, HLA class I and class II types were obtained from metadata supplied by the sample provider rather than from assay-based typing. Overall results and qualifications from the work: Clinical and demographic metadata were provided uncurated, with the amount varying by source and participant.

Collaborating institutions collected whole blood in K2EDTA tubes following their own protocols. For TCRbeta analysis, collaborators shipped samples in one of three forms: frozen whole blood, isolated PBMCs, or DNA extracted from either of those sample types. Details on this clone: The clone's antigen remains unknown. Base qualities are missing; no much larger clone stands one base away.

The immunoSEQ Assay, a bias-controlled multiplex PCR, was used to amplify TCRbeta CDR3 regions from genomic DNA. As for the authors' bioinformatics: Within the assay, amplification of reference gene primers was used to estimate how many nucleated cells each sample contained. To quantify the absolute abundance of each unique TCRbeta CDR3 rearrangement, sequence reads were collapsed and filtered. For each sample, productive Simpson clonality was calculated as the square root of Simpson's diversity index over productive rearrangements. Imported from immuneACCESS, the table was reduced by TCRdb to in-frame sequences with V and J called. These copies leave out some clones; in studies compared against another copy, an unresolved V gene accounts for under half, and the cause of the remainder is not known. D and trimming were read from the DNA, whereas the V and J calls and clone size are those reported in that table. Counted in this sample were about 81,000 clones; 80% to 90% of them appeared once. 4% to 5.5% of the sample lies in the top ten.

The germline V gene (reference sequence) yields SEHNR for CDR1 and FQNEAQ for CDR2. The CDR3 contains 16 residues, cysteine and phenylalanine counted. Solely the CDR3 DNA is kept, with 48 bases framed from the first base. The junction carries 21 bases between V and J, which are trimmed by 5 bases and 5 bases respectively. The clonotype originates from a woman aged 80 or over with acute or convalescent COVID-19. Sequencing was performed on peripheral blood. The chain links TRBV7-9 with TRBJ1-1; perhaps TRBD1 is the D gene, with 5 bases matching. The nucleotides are TGTGCCAGCAGCAGCCCCGGGACTTCCAGGAATACTGAAGCTTTCTTT. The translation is CASSSPGTSRNTEAFF.